Listed below are T cell receptor beta chains from one sample, sequenced in a study of graft-versus-host responses after intestinal transplantation. Here immunoSEQ multiplex PCR was the method, and the copy in TCRdb shows in-frame clones only, minus some. This table holds about 20,000 clones, roughly 86% found once. The sequencing used PBMCs, collected 220 to 240 days after intestinal transplant. These receptors were taken from a human patient who received an intestinal transplant, so some T cells may come from the graft donor. Both conserved end residues are part of each CDR3. A D gene is named only where the DNA matches it firmly. A row's size may be missing; if present it is once, few, many or a size class.

v_call: TRBV4-1; clone_size: NA; j_call: TRBJ2-2; d_call: NA; cdr3_aa: CASSPFGAQNTGELFF; cdr3_nt: TGCGCCAGCAGCCCGTTCGGAGCTCAGAACACCGGGGAGCTGTTTTTT
v_call: TRBV19; clone_size: NA; j_call: TRBJ2-1; d_call: TRBD1; cdr3_aa: CASSTTTGDRIYNEQFF; cdr3_nt: TGTGCCAGTAGTACAACAACGGGGGACAGGATATACAATGAGCAGTTCTTC
v_call: TRBV19; clone_size: NA; j_call: TRBJ2-1; d_call: NA; cdr3_aa: CASKEARSSYNEQFF; cdr3_nt: TGTGCCAGTAAGGAGGCGAGGAGCTCCTACAATGAGCAGTTCTTC
v_call: TRBV10-3; clone_size: NA; j_call: TRBJ1-1; d_call: NA; cdr3_aa: CAIGGPGLQNTEAFF; cdr3_nt: TGTGCCATCGGGGGACCGGGACTCCAGAACACTGAAGCTTTCTTT
v_call: TRBV18; clone_size: NA; j_call: TRBJ1-4; d_call: NA; cdr3_aa: CASSPYPNEKLFF; cdr3_nt: TGTGCCAGCTCACCATATCCTAATGAAAAACTGTTTTTT
v_call: TRBV27; clone_size: NA; j_call: TRBJ1-1; d_call: NA; cdr3_aa: CASSFDRNTEAFF; cdr3_nt: TGTGCCAGCAGTTTCGACAGGAACACTGAAGCTTTCTTT
v_call: TRBV7-9; clone_size: NA; j_call: TRBJ2-7; d_call: TRBD1; cdr3_aa: CASSDSTGGKDYEQYF; cdr3_nt: TGTGCCAGCAGCGATTCGACAGGGGGAAAAGATTACGAGCAGTACTTC
v_call: TRBV11-3; clone_size: NA; j_call: TRBJ1-4; d_call: NA; cdr3_aa: CASSLGGTNEKLFF; cdr3_nt: TGTGCCAGCAGCTTAGGGGGCACTAATGAAAAACTGTTTTTT
v_call: TRBV5-1; clone_size: NA; j_call: TRBJ1-2; d_call: TRBD1; cdr3_aa: CASGRGTDFYGYTF; cdr3_nt: TGCGCCAGCGGTAGAGGGACAGACTTCTATGGCTACACCTTC
v_call: TRBV10-2; clone_size: NA; j_call: TRBJ2-3; d_call: TRBD2; cdr3_aa: CASSESTLAGGHSTDTQYF; cdr3_nt: TGCGCCAGCAGTGAGTCGACGCTAGCGGGGGGTCATAGCACAGATACGCAGTATTTT
v_call: TRBV11-3; clone_size: NA; j_call: TRBJ1-5; d_call: NA; cdr3_aa: CASSLGYPGPGQPQHF; cdr3_nt: TGTGCCAGCAGCTTAGGGTACCCAGGCCCGGGTCAGCCCCAGCATTTT
v_call: TRBV7-6; clone_size: NA; j_call: TRBJ1-1; d_call: NA; cdr3_aa: CASSLGYGTEAFF; cdr3_nt: TGTGCCAGCAGCTTAGGGTACGGGACTGAAGCTTTCTTT
v_call: TRBV5-1; clone_size: NA; j_call: TRBJ2-1; d_call: NA; cdr3_aa: CASSTGPNEQFF; cdr3_nt: TGCGCCAGTAGCACCGGCCCCAATGAGCAGTTCTTC
v_call: TRBV19; clone_size: NA; j_call: TRBJ2-7; d_call: TRBD1; cdr3_aa: CASSIAAGGPSYEQYF; cdr3_nt: TGTGCCAGTAGTATAGCCGCAGGGGGCCCGTCCTACGAGCAGTACTTC
v_call: TRBV19; clone_size: NA; j_call: TRBJ1-2; d_call: NA; cdr3_aa: CASSIGPWWGPRTTFYGYTF; cdr3_nt: TGTGCCAGTAGTATAGGTCCTTGGTGGGGTCCACGAACGACGTTCTATGGCTACACCTTC
v_call: TRBV7-6; clone_size: NA; j_call: TRBJ2-5; d_call: TRBD2; cdr3_aa: CASSLGTSPRGQYF; cdr3_nt: TGTGCCAGCAGCTTAGGGACTAGCCCCCGAGGCCAGTACTTC
v_call: TRBV10-1; clone_size: NA; j_call: TRBJ2-7; d_call: NA; cdr3_aa: CASSESSGSHPYEQYF; cdr3_nt: TGCGCCAGCAGTGAGTCCTCGGGCAGTCACCCCTACGAGCAGTACTTC
v_call: TRBV4-1; clone_size: NA; j_call: TRBJ1-1; d_call: NA; cdr3_aa: CASSQGWAGAGAEAFF; cdr3_nt: TGCGCCAGCAGCCAAGGGTGGGCAGGGGCGGGAGCCGAAGCTTTCTTT
v_call: TRBV19; clone_size: NA; j_call: TRBJ2-1; d_call: NA; cdr3_aa: CASTPGEGEPNNEQFF; cdr3_nt: TGTGCCAGTACCCCTGGGGAGGGGGAGCCAAACAATGAGCAGTTCTTC
v_call: TRBV5-1; clone_size: NA; j_call: TRBJ1-4; d_call: TRBD1; cdr3_aa: CASSDRDRGYEKLFF; cdr3_nt: TGCGCCAGCAGCGACCGGGACAGGGGATATGAAAAACTGTTTTTT
v_call: TRBV7-9; clone_size: NA; j_call: TRBJ2-1; d_call: TRBD2; cdr3_aa: CASSLVAGVYNEQFF; cdr3_nt: TGTGCCAGCAGCTTAGTTGCGGGGGTGTACAATGAGCAGTTCTTC
v_call: TRBV9; clone_size: NA; j_call: TRBJ1-2; d_call: NA; cdr3_aa: CASCGAHSRKTYGYTF; cdr3_nt: TGTGCCAGCTGCGGAGCGCACTCAAGAAAGACCTATGGCTACACCTTC
v_call: TRBV9; clone_size: NA; j_call: TRBJ1-5; d_call: NA; cdr3_aa: CASSLTSDQPQHF; cdr3_nt: TGTGCCAGCAGCCTAACCTCGGACCAGCCCCAGCATTTT
v_call: TRBV5-1; clone_size: NA; j_call: TRBJ1-4; d_call: NA; cdr3_aa: CASRPGSATNEKLFF; cdr3_nt: TGCGCCAGCAGACCGGGTTCGGCAACTAATGAAAAACTGTTTTTT
v_call: TRBV2; clone_size: NA; j_call: TRBJ1-6; d_call: TRBD1; cdr3_aa: CASSGEGARNSPLHF; cdr3_nt: TGTGCCAGCAGTGGGGAGGGGGCGAGGAATTCACCCCTCCACTTT
v_call: TRBV5-1; clone_size: NA; j_call: TRBJ1-1; d_call: NA; cdr3_aa: CASSRSGRAMNTEAFF; cdr3_nt: TGCGCCAGCAGCCGATCCGGACGGGCAATGAACACTGAAGCTTTCTTT
v_call: TRBV2; clone_size: once; j_call: TRBJ2-1; d_call: NA; cdr3_aa: CASSAAGSSPYNEQFF; cdr3_nt: TGTGCCAGCAGTGCGGCGGGGTCCTCACCCTACAATGAGCAGTTCTTC
v_call: TRBV7-9; clone_size: NA; j_call: TRBJ2-1; d_call: NA; cdr3_aa: CASSSDRLNEQFF; cdr3_nt: TGTGCCAGCAGCTCGGACAGATTGAATGAGCAGTTCTTC
v_call: TRBV5-1; clone_size: NA; j_call: TRBJ1-1; d_call: NA; cdr3_aa: CASSLEGRAPDEAFF; cdr3_nt: TGCGCCAGCAGCTTGGAGGGACGGGCACCCGATGAAGCTTTCTTT
v_call: TRBV4-1; clone_size: NA; j_call: TRBJ2-3; d_call: NA; cdr3_aa: CASSQDRRQYF; cdr3_nt: TGCGCCAGCAGCCAAGATAGGCGCCAGTATTTT
v_call: TRBV4-2; clone_size: NA; j_call: TRBJ1-4; d_call: NA; cdr3_aa: CASSPGGSLNEKLFF; cdr3_nt: TGTGCCAGCAGCCCGGGGGGGTCCCTTAATGAAAAACTGTTTTTT
v_call: TRBV6-6; clone_size: NA; j_call: TRBJ2-7; d_call: NA; cdr3_aa: CASSPPNSGEQYF; cdr3_nt: TGTGCCAGCAGTCCCCCCAATAGTGGCGAGCAGTACTTC
v_call: TRBV4-1; clone_size: NA; j_call: TRBJ1-6; d_call: TRBD1; cdr3_aa: CASAGDRANSPLHF; cdr3_nt: TGCGCCAGCGCCGGGGACAGGGCTAATTCACCCCTCCACTTT
v_call: TRBV30; clone_size: once; j_call: TRBJ2-2; d_call: NA; cdr3_aa: CAWSVWGVGELFF; cdr3_nt: TGTGCCTGGAGTGTGTGGGGTGTCGGGGAGCTGTTTTTT
v_call: TRBV5-6; clone_size: NA; j_call: TRBJ2-7; d_call: TRBD1; cdr3_aa: CASSAGTGAYEQYF; cdr3_nt: TGTGCCAGCAGCGCTGGGACAGGAGCCTACGAGCAGTACTTC
v_call: TRBV4-1; clone_size: NA; j_call: TRBJ1-1; d_call: NA; cdr3_aa: CASSQVEGGGTEAFF; cdr3_nt: TGCGCCAGCAGCCAAGTTGAGGGGGGAGGCACTGAAGCTTTCTTT
v_call: TRBV6-5; clone_size: once; j_call: TRBJ2-7; d_call: NA; cdr3_aa: CASCSGKGSSYEQYF; cdr3_nt: TGTGCCAGCTGTTCTGGTAAGGGGAGCTCCTACGAGCAGTACTTC